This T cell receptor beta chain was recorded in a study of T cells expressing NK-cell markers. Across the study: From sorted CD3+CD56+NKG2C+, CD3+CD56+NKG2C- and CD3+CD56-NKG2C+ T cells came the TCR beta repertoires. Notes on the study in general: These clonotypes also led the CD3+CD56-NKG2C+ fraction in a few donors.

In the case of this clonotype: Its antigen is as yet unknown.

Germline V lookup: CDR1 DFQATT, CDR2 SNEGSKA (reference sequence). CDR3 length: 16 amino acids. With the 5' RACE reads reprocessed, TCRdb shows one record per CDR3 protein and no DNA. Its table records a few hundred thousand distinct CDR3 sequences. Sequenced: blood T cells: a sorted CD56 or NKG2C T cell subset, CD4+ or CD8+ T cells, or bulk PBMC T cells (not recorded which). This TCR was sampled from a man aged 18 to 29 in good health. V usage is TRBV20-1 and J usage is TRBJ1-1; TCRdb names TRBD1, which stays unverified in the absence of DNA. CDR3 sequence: CSATTHPGFRVTEAFF.